These T cell receptor beta chains were read from a single sample in a study of shared clonotypes between healthy human individuals. Produced via immunoSEQ multiplex PCR; TCRdb's table is partial and in-frame only. Of about 1.9 million clones listed, 93% are singletons. Sample: naive CD8+ T cells from PBMCs. Receptors were obtained from a young man in good health. Some clones in this sample may be carry-over from other donors' samples. Both conserved end residues are part of each CDR3. Fields, in order: clone size, D gene, J gene, V gene, CDR3 protein, CDR3 DNA. D genes are given only for firm matches. Some rows mark clone size as missing; the rest say once, few, many or name a class of expanded clone.

>NA|NA|TRBJ2-3|TRBV5-4
CASSTLADTQYF
TGTGCCAGCAGCACTTTGGCAGATACGCAGTATTTT
>NA|TRBD1|TRBJ2-6|TRBV28
CASRNRDSLFFGANVLTF
TGTGCCAGCAGGAACCGGGACAGCTTATTTTTTGGGGCCAACGTCCTGACTTTC
>NA|NA|TRBJ1-1|TRBV19
CASSLRTANTEAFF
TGTGCCAGTAGCCTCAGGACGGCGAACACTGAAGCTTTCTTT
>many|NA|TRBJ1-2|TRBV2
CASKEGNGYTF
TGTGCCAGCAAGGAGGGGAATGGCTACACCTTC
>NA|NA|TRBJ2-6|TRBV5-6
CASSLDRVSRSGANVLTF
TGTGCCAGCAGCTTGGACAGGGTATCGCGCTCTGGGGCCAACGTCCTGACTTTC
>NA|NA|TRBJ1-4|TRBV9
CASSPGWANEKLFF
TGTGCCAGCAGCCCAGGGTGGGCTAATGAAAAACTGTTTTTT
>NA|TRBD2|TRBJ2-1|TRBV4-2
CASSQGAAAGGGGEQFF
TGTGCCAGCAGCCAAGGGGCGGCAGCGGGGGGCGGCGGTGAGCAGTTCTTC
>NA|NA|TRBJ2-7|TRBV4-1
CASSHGPGQGEQYF
TGCGCCAGCAGCCATGGCCCGGGGCAAGGCGAGCAGTACTTC
>NA|NA|TRBJ2-5|TRBV4-1
CASSGLGRAGETQYF
TGCGCCAGCAGCGGCCTTGGCAGGGCCGGCGAGACCCAGTACTTC
>NA|TRBD2|TRBJ2-3|TRBV6-6
CASRPTSGWDTDTQYF
TGTGCCAGCCGTCCGACTAGCGGGTGGGACACAGATACGCAGTATTTT
>NA|NA|TRBJ1-1|TRBV7-9
CASSPRRETEAFF
TGTGCCAGCAGCCCCCGCAGGGAGACTGAAGCTTTCTTT
>NA|NA|TRBJ1-1|TRBV4-1
CASSQVDLTGTEAFF
TGCGCCAGCAGCCAAGTAGATTTAACAGGCACTGAAGCTTTCTTT
>NA|TRBD2|TRBJ2-3|TRBV2
CASTAGADTQYF
TGTGCCAGTACGGCGGGAGCAGATACGCAGTATTTT
>once|NA|TRBJ2-7|TRBV9
CASSVRGDVAYEQYF
TGTGCCAGCAGCGTACGGGGAGATGTTGCCTACGAGCAGTACTTC
>NA|TRBD2|TRBJ2-3|TRBV5-1
CASSFGLAGGTDTQYF
TGCGCCAGCAGCTTCGGACTAGCGGGAGGCACAGATACGCAGTATTTT
>NA|TRBD1|TRBJ2-5|TRBV29-1
CSVGFDRAEEQYF
TGCAGCGTTGGGTTTGACAGGGCTGAGGAGCAGTACTTC
>NA|TRBD1|TRBJ1-3|TRBV13
CASSLGRQGAGNTIYF
TGTGCCAGCAGCTTAGGCAGACAGGGAGCAGGAAACACCATATATTTT
>NA|TRBD2|TRBJ2-3|TRBV7-3
CASSPGTSGADTQYF
TGTGCCAGCAGCCCTGGGACTAGTGGAGCAGATACGCAGTATTTT
>few|NA|TRBJ1-5|TRBV6-5
CASSYLPRGQPQHF
TGTGCCAGCAGTTACCTTCCGCGGGGTCAGCCCCAGCATTTT